This T cell receptor beta chain was recovered during a study of spatial heterogeneity in lung cancer. The wider study: Counts of TCR transcripts in tumor regions correlated strongly with a matched bulk RNA-seq T cell module score. An average of more than ten raw reads was observed per unique TCR and UMI combination. General study findings and limits: Tumors with more nonsynonymous mutations had more expanded intratumoral alpha and beta TCRs. Ubiquitous and regional expanded TCR counts tracked ubiquitous and regional nonsynonymous mutations, respectively.

This clonotype appeared many times. Its cognate antigen is unknown. Trimming left V 1 base short and J 4 bases short, with 9 bases between. Germline V CDR1 and CDR2: SEHNR, FQNEAQ (reference sequence). The CDR3 is made up of 14 amino acids. Time point here: sample taken at primary tumor resection. The sequenced material consisted of unsorted whole RNA from tumor, nontumor lung or frozen PBMC. TCRdb reprocessed the 5' RACE reads with MiXCR, giving one entry per CDR3 protein. The table shows about 18,000 distinct CDR3 sequences, with around 6.5% occurring only once. The sequenced sample was lung tumor tissue, obtained at surgery. The chain couples TRBV7-9 to TRBJ2-3; maybe TRBD1 (5 bases). The source of this sequence is a female donor with early-stage non-small cell lung cancer. The CDR3 DNA reads TGTGCCAGCAGCTTAGGGGTAGGGGCAGATACGCAGTATTTT. It yields the protein CASSLGVGADTQYF.